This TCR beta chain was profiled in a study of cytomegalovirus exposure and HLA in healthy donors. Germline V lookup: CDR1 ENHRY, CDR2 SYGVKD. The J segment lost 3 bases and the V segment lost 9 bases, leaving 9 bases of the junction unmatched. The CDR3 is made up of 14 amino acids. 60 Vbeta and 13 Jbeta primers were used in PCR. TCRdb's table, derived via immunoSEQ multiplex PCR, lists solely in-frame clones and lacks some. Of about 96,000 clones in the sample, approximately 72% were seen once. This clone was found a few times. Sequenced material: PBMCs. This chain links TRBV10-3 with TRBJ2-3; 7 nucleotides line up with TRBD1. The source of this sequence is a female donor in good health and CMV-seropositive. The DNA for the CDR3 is TGTGCCATAGGGGGCGCAGGTCTAACAGATACGCAGTATTTT. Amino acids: CAIGGAGLTDTQYF.